A single T cell receptor (beta chain) is shown here with its context. Antigen unknown. Generated by immunoSEQ multiplex PCR, the TCRdb table keeps only in-frame clones and is missing some. The sample has fewer than 100,000 clones, roughly 95% seen once. The data were taken from a study of human versus mouse CDR3 diversity and MHC coevolution. Study-wide points: Clonal inequality was lowest in most of the three human donors.

This sequence was found in a person aged 25-75 years in good health. Sequencing was done on a sample of naive CD4+ T cells from blood. Subset described: CD45RO-negative CD62L-positive naive CD4 T cells.

This CDR3 reads CASSAPSGGLTDTQYF. CDR3 DNA sequence: TGTGCCAGTAGTGCACCTAGCGGGGGCCTCACAGATACGCAGTATTTT. The rearrangement links TRBV19 to TRBJ2-3; 10 bases are a match to TRBD2. The CDR3 contains 16 residues. The J segment lost 2 bases and the V segment lost 5 bases, leaving 7 bases of the junction unmatched. Germline CDR1 reads LNHDA; CDR2 reads SQIVND (reference sequence). The full variable domain, with the rest looked up from reference TRBV19 and TRBJ2-3, is DGGITQSPKYLFRKEGQNVTLSCEQNLNHDAMYWYRQDPGQGLRLIYYSQIVNDFQKGDIAEGYSVSREKKESFPLTVTSAQKNPTAFYLCASSAPSGGLTDTQYFGPGTRLTVL.